The T cell receptor (beta chain) under discussion was sequenced for a study of blood T cell repertoires in COVID-19. Across the whole study: The cDNA or gDNA used as material had been derived from T cells, B-cell-depleted T cells, or PBMCs.

Looked up from germline, CDR1 is LNHDA and CDR2 is SQIVND (reference sequence). CDR3 length equals 13 residues. V lost 6 bases to trimming and J lost 4 bases; unmatched junction nucleotides: 1. Original methodology: Amplifying reference gene primers gave estimates of nucleated cell counts. Sequencing was performed with immunoSEQ multiplex PCR; in TCRdb, only in-frame clones are kept and a portion is missing. V and J calls and clone size come straight from that table; D and trimming were deduced from the DNA. The sample yields about 230,000 clones, approximately 82% seen once. V is TRBV19 and J is TRBJ2-3; the match to TRBD2 covers 10 bases. Specimen: peripheral blood. The receptor's source is a man older than 75 with acute or convalescent COVID-19. The DNA for the CDR3 is TGTGCCAGTAGACTAGCGGGGTCAGATACGCAGTATTTT. It yields the protein CASRLAGSDTQYF.